The following is a TCR beta chain sequence with its context. Its antigen remains unknown. The data are from a study of blood T cells in healthy people across ages. Findings and caveats of the study: Possibly confounding the expanded clonotype changes was the fact that donor CMV status was unknown.

Germline lookup yields CDR1 LGHNA and CDR2 YNFKEQ. This CDR3 is 16 amino acids long. V shed 1 base, J shed 11 bases, and the junction held 15 bases outside the gene matches. Investigators took about 10 milliliters of peripheral blood from every donor. Sample-barcoded 5' priming and a J-beta primer mix drove a second PCR of about 6 to 11 cycles. A template-switch adaptor containing 12 random nucleotides labeled each cDNA molecule. Each CDR3 protein gets one entry after TCRdb re-called the 5' RACE reads with MiXCR. This sample carries about 620,000 distinct CDR3 sequences, 52% of them seen once, and the ten largest clones take about 13%.

The gene calls are TRBV4-2 and TRBJ2-5, with 8 bases lining up with TRBD1. The TCR sequence derives from a woman of 80 years or more in good health. Sequencing was done on a sample of blood. The CDR3 nucleotides read TGTGCCAGCAGCCAAGGTCAGGGGGCGCTCTACAATGAGCAGTACTTC. Its translation is CASSQGQGALYNEQYF.